Below are 18 T cell receptor beta chains sequenced from a single sample in a study of T cells in Graves' hyperthyroidism and ophthalmopathy. Authors of the study amplified TCR beta CDR3 regions from RNA transcripts. A first-round RT-PCR of the TCR CDR3 used the HTBI primer set. One entry per CDR3 protein results from TCRdb running MiXCR on the multiplex PCR reads. The table has hundreds of thousands of distinct CDR3 sequences, under 25% seen once; the top ten hold approximately 49%. The material sequenced was blood. Source of these receptors: a woman aged 70 to 79 with Graves' ophthalmopathy.

The chain carries TRBV5-1 and TRBJ1-4, with D possibly TRBD1 on 5 matching bases. The CDR3 covers 14 residues. Per germline, CDR1 SGHRS and CDR2 YFSETQ. Trimming took off 0 bases at V and 4 bases at J, with 7 bases between the two ends. CDR3 coding DNA: TGCGCCAGCAGCTTGGACAGGATTAATGAAAAACTGTTTTTT. Residues: CASSLDRINEKLFF.

The V gene is TRBV6-5, the J gene TRBJ1-2; no firm D call. CDR1 is MNHEY, CDR2 SVGAGI, per germline. Trimming pared 0 bases from V and 4 bases from J, leaving 9 bases between. The CDR3 runs to 14 residues. The CDR3 sequence is CASSYSLRAYGYTF. In DNA form, the CDR3 reads TGTGCCAGCAGTTACTCTCTCCGGGCCTATGGCTACACCTTC.

This clonotype came up a few times. The V gene is TRBV6-5, the J gene TRBJ2-1, with D maybe TRBD2 (5 bases). Germline V CDR1 and CDR2: MNHEY, SVGAGI. V shed 2 bases and J shed 7 bases, with 18 bases lying between them. This CDR3 has 16 residues. CDR3 loop: CASSYGLTGKGNEQFF. The DNA of the CDR3 is TGTGCCAGCAGTTACGGTTTGACGGGAAAGGGAAATGAGCAGTTCTTC.

CDR3 DNA sequence: TGTGCCACCCGGACAGGGGGCGACGCGGGCTATGGCTACACCTTC. It is translated as CATRTGGDAGYGYTF. The chain couples TRBV10-3 to TRBJ1-2, with 11 positions matching TRBD1. The CDR3 covers 15 residues. CDR1 is ENHRY and CDR2 is SYGVKD in the germline V gene. V dropped 10 bases and J dropped 4; count of bases not matched to a gene: 11.

This clonotype was detected many times. The V call is TRBV12-3 or TRBV12-4, the J call TRBJ2-7; D may be TRBD1 (5 bases). The CDR3 spans 15 residues. The germline V and J ends were trimmed by 5 bases and 3 bases, with 17 bases remaining between them. The CDR3 region is CASSPTGQLGYEQYF. In DNA form, the CDR3 reads TGTGCCAGCAGTCCCACAGGCCAACTCGGCTACGAGCAGTACTTC.

This clonotype was detected a few times. The chain joins TRBV11-3 to TRBJ2-5; D might be TRBD2 (6 bases). V lost 3 bases and J 8 bases, leaving 19 bases between the germline ends. The germline V gene has CDR1 SGHNT and CDR2 YENEEA. The CDR3 is 15 residues long. The CDR3 protein is CASSLHPGAPETQYF. The CDR3 nucleotides are TGTGCCAGCAGCTTGCATCCGGGAGCCCCAGAAACCCAGTACTTC.

This clonotype was observed a few times. The chain is built from TRBV29-1 and TRBJ2-2; D possibly corresponds to TRBD1 (6 bases). The length of the CDR3 is 15 residues. CDR1 is SQVTM, CDR2 ANQGSEA, per germline. V was clipped by 3 bases and J by 1 base, with 12 bases between them. The CDR3 protein is CSVEGAGWNTGELFF. CDR3 nucleotides: TGCAGCGTTGAGGGGGCAGGTTGGAACACCGGGGAGCTGTTTTTT.

The chain combines TRBV20-1 with TRBJ1-5, with a tentative D call TRBD1 (6 bases). CDR3 length equals 13 residues. Trimming removed 5 bases from V and 6 bases from J, with 14 bases in between. Germline V gene data show CDR1 as DFQATT and CDR2 as SNEGSKA (reference sequence). CDR3 nucleotides: TGCAGTGCTGAGAACAGGGAGTCTCAGCCCCAGCATTTT. Residues: CSAENRESQPQHF.

The chain has TRBV6-6 and TRBJ2-7; D may be TRBD1 or TRBD2 (6 bases each). CDR3 length: 16 residues. CDR1 is MNHNY, CDR2 SVGAGI, per germline (reference sequence). V was shortened by 0 bases and J by 3 bases, with 15 bases between the two germline ends. The DNA for the CDR3 is TGTGCCAGCAGTTACTCTTGGAGGGGACAAAACTACGAGCAGTACTTC. The encoded protein is CASSYSWRGQNYEQYF.

This rearrangement joins TRBV7-3 to TRBJ2-1; D uncertain. The CDR3 is made up of 15 amino acids. The germline CDR1 and CDR2 sequences are SGHTA and FQGTGA. The V and J ends lost 3 bases and 1 base respectively, with 10 bases between them. The chain's CDR3 is CASSLVSTSYNEQFF. As DNA, the CDR3 is TGTGCCAGCAGCTTGGTCTCAACTTCCTACAATGAGCAGTTCTTC. The full variable domain, completed using reference TRBV7-3 and TRBJ2-1, is GAGVSQTPSNKVTEKGKYVELRCDPISGHTALYWYRQSLGQGPEFLIYFQGTGAADDSGLPNDRFFAVRPEGSVSTLKIQRTERGDSAVYLCASSLVSTSYNEQFFGPGTRLTVL.

This clonotype was detected only a few times. This chain connects TRBV11-3 to TRBJ1-1; no clear D gene. Trimming left V 8 bases short and J 6 bases short, with 13 bases between. Germline V gives CDR1 SGHNT, CDR2 YENEEA. The CDR3 contains 12 residues. The CDR3 is CASRVLESEAFF. The CDR3 nucleotides are TGTGCCAGCCGAGTTTTGGAGTCTGAAGCTTTCTTT.

The J gene is TRBJ2-2, the V gene TRBV20-1, with D perhaps matching TRBD2 (5 bases). The CDR3 is made up of 15 amino acids. CDR1 DFQATT and CDR2 SNEGSKA come from the germline V gene (reference sequence). Trimming took off 6 bases at V and 0 bases at J, with 14 bases between the two ends. The chain's CDR3 is CSAPLAGANTGELFF. Here the CDR3 DNA reads TGCAGTGCCCCTCTTGCGGGCGCGAACACCGGGGAGCTGTTTTTT.

This clonotype was detected only a few times. The genes are TRBV10-3 and TRBJ2-2; a possible D gene is TRBD2 (6 bases). There are 16 residues in the CDR3. Germline V gives CDR1 ENHRY, CDR2 SYGVKD. The ends were cut back, 3 bases at V and 6 bases at J, with 17 bases in the middle. CDR3 protein: CAISDSGDGRPGELFF. The CDR3 DNA is TGTGCCATCAGTGACAGTGGTGACGGGAGACCCGGGGAGCTGTTTTTT.

This clonotype was recorded many times. The chain has TRBV7-2 and TRBJ2-7; 10 nucleotides match TRBD1. Germline assignment: CDR1 SGHTA and CDR2 FQGNSA. With 5 bases clipped from V and 1 base from J, the junction kept 5 bases outside the gene matches. This CDR3 comprises 15 residues. CDR3 residues: CASSVDRGGSYEQYF. CDR3 DNA sequence: TGTGCCAGCAGCGTGGACAGGGGGGGGTCCTACGAGCAGTACTTC. The full variable domain, with the rest looked up from reference TRBV7-2 and TRBJ2-7, is GAGVSQSPSNKVTEKGKDVELRCDPISGHTALYWYRQSLGQGLEFLIYFQGNSAPDKSGLPSDRFSAERTGGSVSTLTIQRTQQEDSAVYLCASSVDRGGSYEQYFGPGTRLTVT.

This clonotype turned up a few times. The chain is built from TRBV5-1 and TRBJ2-1; TRBD1 aligns across 8 bases. This CDR3 spans 13 amino acids. Germline V gene data show CDR1 as SGHRS and CDR2 as YFSETQ. V trimming: 2 bases; J trimming: 8 bases; junction bases outside the gene matches: 3. CDR3 protein: CASSFWTGHEQFF. The CDR3 coding sequence is TGCGCCAGCAGCTTTTGGACAGGGCATGAGCAGTTCTTC.

This clonotype came up many times. The chain carries TRBV29-1 and TRBJ1-5; TRBD1 aligns across 7 bases. V was pared by 3 bases and J by 6 bases, with 5 bases of the junction left unmatched. CDR3 length equals 13 residues. Germline CDR1 and CDR2: SQVTM and ANQGSEA. This CDR3 is CSVEKGAGQPQHF. CDR3 nucleotide sequence: TGCAGCGTTGAGAAGGGGGCAGGTCAGCCCCAGCATTTT.

In its sample, this clonotype was seen many times. As DNA, the CDR3 is TGTGCCAGCAGTTTAGTGAACACTGAAGCTTTCTTT. Translated, it gives CASSLVNTEAFF. The V call is TRBV28, the J call TRBJ1-1, with D hard to call. The CDR3 extends over 12 amino acids. Germline V gene lookup returns CDR1 MDHEN and CDR2 SYDVKM. V lost 2 bases and J 0 bases, leaving 1 base between the germline ends.

The CDR3 nucleotides read TGTGCCAGCAGCTACGGGAGGGCCGCCGGGGAGCTGTTTTTT. It encodes CASSYGRAAGELFF. The chain recombines TRBV6-1 with TRBJ2-2; the match to TRBD2 covers 8 bases. Trimming at V came to 6 bases and at J to 6 bases, leaving 6 bases not matched to a gene. Germline CDR1 and CDR2: MNHNS and SASEGT. This CDR3 is built from 14 residues.